Included here is one TCR beta chain sequence, with context. Its antigen is currently not known. Base qualities are not provided; no much larger clone lies one nucleotide away. One collaborating source in Seattle enrolled patients while the patients were actively infected and followed the patients over time throughout the course of disease. Each collaborating institution followed its own protocols to collect whole blood in K2EDTA tubes. For TCRbeta analysis, collaborators shipped samples as frozen whole blood, isolated PBMCs, or DNA extracted from either of those sample types. TCRbeta CDR3 regions were amplified from genomic DNA using the immunoSEQ Assay, a bias-controlled multiplex PCR. Per the authors' processing: Within the assay, amplification of reference gene primers was used to estimate how many nucleated cells each sample contained. To quantify the absolute abundance of each unique TCRbeta CDR3 rearrangement, sequence reads were collapsed and filtered. For each sample, productive Simpson clonality was calculated as the square root of Simpson's diversity index over productive rearrangements. TCRdb's version of the immuneACCESS table is confined to in-frame rearrangements and falls short of the full clone set. An unresolved V gene accounts for under half of the shortfall where checked; the remainder is of unknown origin. V and J calls and clone size follow that table, whereas D and trimming were derived from the DNA. The sample records roughly 380,000 clones, roughly 90% of which are singletons. Approximately 1.5% of the sample belongs to the ten largest clones.

The data belong to a study of blood T cell repertoires in COVID-19 (dated by TCRdb to the early 2020s). About the full investigation: Samples from collaborators originated in the United States, Italy and Spain and spanned both the acute and convalescent phases of COVID-19. The samples were drawn from two sources: the first 160 participants of the ongoing ImmuneRACE study, and 1,000 to 1,500 subjects contributed by 6 global collaborators. Where available, HLA class I and class II types were obtained from metadata supplied by the sample provider rather than from assay-based typing. Subjects who had been exposed to COVID-19, were actively infected with it, or had recovered from it provided the deeply sampled blood TCRbeta repertoires that made up the dataset. The material from the prospective study consisted of cDNA or gDNA derived from T cells, B-cell-depleted T cells, or PBMCs. The repertoires were released in a freely available public database intended as a resource for research on the immune response to SARS-CoV-2. Nearly every sample came with metadata listing a de-identified subject ID, COVID-19 status, age in years and sex.

General conclusions and limits of the study: The quantity of clinical and demographic metadata differed by source and by participant and was supplied without curation.

The CDR3 covers 13 residues, taking in both the cysteine and the phenylalanine. The read is trimmed to its CDR3 DNA, 39 bases read in frame from base 1. The V end loses 1 base and the J end loses 7 bases, and a stretch of 11 bases separates them. Via the germline V gene, CDR1 is SGDLS and CDR2 YYNGEE. The sequencing input was peripheral blood. The sequence was obtained from a woman aged 40 to 50 with COVID-19, enrolled during active disease. Recombination connected TRBV9 to TRBJ1-1; no D gene can be assigned with confidence. The CDR3 region: CASSVSYEGEAFF. The nucleotide sequence is TGTGCCAGCAGCGTAAGTTATGAGGGTGAAGCTTTCTTT.